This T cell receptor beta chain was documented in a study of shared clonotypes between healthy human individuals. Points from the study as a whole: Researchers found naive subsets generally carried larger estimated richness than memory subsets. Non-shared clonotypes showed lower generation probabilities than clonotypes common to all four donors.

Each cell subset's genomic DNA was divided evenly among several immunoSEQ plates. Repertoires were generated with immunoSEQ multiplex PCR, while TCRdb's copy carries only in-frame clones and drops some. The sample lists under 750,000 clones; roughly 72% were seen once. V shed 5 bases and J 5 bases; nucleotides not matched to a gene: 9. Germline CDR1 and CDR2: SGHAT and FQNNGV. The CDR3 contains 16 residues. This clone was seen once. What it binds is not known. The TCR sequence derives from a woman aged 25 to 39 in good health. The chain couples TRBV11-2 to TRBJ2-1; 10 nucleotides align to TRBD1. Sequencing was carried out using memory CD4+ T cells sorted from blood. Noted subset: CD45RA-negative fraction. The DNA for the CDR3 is TGTGCCAGCAGCACGACAGGGGGGACAGGGGACAATGAGCAGTTCTTC. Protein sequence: CASSTTGGTGDNEQFF. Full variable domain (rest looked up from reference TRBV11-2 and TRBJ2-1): EAGVAQSPRYKIIEKRQSVAFWCNPISGHATLYWYQQILGQGPKLLIQFQNNGVVDDSQLPKDRFSAERLKGVDSTLKIQPAKLEDSAVYLCASSTTGGTGDNEQFFGPGTRLTVL.